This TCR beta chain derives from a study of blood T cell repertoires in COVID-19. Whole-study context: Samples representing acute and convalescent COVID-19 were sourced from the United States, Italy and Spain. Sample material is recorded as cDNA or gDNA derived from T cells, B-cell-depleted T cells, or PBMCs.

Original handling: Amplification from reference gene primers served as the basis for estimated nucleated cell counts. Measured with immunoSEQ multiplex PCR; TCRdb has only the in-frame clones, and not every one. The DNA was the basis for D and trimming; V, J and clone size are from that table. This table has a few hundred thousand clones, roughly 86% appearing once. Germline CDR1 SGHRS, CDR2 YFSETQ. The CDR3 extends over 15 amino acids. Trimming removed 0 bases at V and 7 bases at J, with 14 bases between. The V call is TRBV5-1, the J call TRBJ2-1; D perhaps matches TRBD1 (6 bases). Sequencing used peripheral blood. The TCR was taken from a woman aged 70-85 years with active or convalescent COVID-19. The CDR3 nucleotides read TGCGCCAGCAGCTTGGCCGGGCAGGGGATGAATGAGCAGTTCTTC. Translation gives CASSLAGQGMNEQFF.